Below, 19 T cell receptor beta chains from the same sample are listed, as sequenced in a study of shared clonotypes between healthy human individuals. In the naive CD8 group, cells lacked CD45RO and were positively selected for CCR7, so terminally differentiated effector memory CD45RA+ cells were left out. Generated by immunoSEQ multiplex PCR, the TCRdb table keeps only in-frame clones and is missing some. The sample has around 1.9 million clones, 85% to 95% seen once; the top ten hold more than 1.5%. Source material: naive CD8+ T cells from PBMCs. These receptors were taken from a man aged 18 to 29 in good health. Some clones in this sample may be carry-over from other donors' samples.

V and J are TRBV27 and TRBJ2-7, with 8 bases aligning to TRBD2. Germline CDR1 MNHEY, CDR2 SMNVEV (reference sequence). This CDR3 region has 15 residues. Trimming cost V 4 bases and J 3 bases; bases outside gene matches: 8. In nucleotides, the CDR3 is TGTGCCAGCAGTTCCCCGGGACTAGATGGCTACGAGCAGTACTTC. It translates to CASSSPGLDGYEQYF.

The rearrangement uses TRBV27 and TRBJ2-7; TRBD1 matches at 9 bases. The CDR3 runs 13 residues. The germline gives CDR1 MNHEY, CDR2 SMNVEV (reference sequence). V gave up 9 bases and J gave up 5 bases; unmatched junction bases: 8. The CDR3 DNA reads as TGTGCCAGGCCCGGGACAGGGTCCAACGAGCAGTACTTC. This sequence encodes CARPGTGSNEQYF.

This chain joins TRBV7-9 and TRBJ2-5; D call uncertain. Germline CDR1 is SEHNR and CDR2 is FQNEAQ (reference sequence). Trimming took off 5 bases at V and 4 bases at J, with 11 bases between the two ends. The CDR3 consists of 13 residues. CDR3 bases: TGTGCCAGCAGCAATAAGTATGGAGAGACCCAGTACTTC. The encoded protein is CASSNKYGETQYF.

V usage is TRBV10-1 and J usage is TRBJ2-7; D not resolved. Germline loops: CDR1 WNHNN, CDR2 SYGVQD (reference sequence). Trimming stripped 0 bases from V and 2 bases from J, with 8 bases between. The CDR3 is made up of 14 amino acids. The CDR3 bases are TGCGCCAGCAGTGAGTCGAAGGGTACCTACGAGCAGTACTTC. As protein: CASSESKGTYEQYF.

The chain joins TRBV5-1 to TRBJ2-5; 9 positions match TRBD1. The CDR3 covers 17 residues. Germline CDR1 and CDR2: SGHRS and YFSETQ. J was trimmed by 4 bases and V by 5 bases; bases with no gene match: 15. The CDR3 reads CASSHPGQGWGRETQYF. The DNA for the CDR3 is TGCGCCAGCAGTCATCCGGGACAGGGCTGGGGAAGAGAGACCCAGTACTTC.

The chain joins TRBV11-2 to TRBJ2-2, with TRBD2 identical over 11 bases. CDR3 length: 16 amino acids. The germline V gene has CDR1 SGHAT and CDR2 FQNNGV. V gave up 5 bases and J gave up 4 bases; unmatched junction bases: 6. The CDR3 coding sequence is TGTGCCAGCAGCCGAATAGCGGGAGGGCCCACCGGGGAGCTGTTTTTT. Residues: CASSRIAGGPTGELFF.

This CDR3 reads CASSAPSGPGTSGRKTQYF. The CDR3 DNA reads as TGTGCCAGCAGCGCACCCTCGGGACCTGGGACTAGCGGGAGGAAGACCCAGTACTTC. This chain joins TRBV9 and TRBJ2-5; 15 bases map to TRBD2. Germline V lookup: CDR1 SGDLS, CDR2 YYNGEE. The junction had 15 bases not matched to a gene; V was cut back by 3 bases and J by 6 bases. The CDR3 extends over 19 amino acids.

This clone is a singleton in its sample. CDR3 region: CASSLVSGTLSAGELFF. Written as DNA, the CDR3 is TGTGCCAGCAGTCTCGTCAGCGGGACACTGAGTGCCGGGGAGCTGTTTTTT. V and J are TRBV27 and TRBJ2-2; D is perhaps TRBD2 (7 bases). The CDR3 sequence is 17 residues long. The germline CDR1 and CDR2 sequences are MNHEY and SMNVEV (reference sequence). V dropped 5 bases and J dropped 6 bases, with 22 bases sitting between them.

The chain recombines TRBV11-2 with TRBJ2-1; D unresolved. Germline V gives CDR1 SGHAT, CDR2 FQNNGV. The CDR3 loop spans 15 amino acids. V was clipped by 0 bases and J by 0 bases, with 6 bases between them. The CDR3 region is CASSLDVPSYNEQFF. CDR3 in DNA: TGTGCCAGCAGCTTAGATGTTCCCTCCTACAATGAGCAGTTCTTC.

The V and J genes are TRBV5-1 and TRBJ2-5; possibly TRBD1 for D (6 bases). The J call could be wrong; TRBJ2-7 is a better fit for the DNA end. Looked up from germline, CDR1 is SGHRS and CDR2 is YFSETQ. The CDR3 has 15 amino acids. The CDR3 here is CASSWASTGSYEQYF. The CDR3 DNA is TGCGCCAGCAGCTGGGCCTCGACAGGCTCCTACGAGCAGTACTTC.

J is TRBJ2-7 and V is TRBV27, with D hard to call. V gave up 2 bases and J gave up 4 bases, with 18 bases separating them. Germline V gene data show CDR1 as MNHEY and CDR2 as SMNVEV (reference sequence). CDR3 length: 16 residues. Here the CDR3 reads CASSLAPLGIPYEQYF. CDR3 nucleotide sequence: TGTGCCAGCAGTTTAGCCCCTTTGGGTATTCCTTACGAGCAGTACTTC.

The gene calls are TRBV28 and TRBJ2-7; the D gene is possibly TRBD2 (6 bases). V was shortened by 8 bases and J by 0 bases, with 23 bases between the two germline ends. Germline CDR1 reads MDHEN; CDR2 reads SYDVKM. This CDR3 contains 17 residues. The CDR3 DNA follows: TGTGCCAGCCCCCTGGTAGCAGGACTACCTAACTCCTACGAGCAGTACTTC. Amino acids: CASPLVAGLPNSYEQYF.

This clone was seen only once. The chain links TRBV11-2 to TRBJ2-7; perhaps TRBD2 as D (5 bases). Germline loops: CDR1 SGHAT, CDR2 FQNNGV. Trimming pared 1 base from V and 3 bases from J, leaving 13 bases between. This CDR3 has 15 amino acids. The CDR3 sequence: CASSLGASSNYEQYF. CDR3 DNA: TGTGCCAGCAGCTTAGGGGCTAGCAGCAACTACGAGCAGTACTTC.

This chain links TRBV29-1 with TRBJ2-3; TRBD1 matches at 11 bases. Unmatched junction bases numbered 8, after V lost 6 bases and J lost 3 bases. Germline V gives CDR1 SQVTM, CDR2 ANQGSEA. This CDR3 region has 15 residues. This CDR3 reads CSVGRTGGLTDTQYF. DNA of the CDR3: TGCAGCGTCGGACGGACAGGGGGCCTTACAGATACGCAGTATTTT.

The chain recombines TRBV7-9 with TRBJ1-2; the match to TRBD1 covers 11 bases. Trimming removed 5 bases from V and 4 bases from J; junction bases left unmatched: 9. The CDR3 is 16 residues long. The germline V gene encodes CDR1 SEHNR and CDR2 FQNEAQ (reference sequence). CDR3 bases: TGTGCCAGCAGCCATTCCGGGACAGGGGGTACCTATGGCTACACCTTC. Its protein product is CASSHSGTGGTYGYTF.

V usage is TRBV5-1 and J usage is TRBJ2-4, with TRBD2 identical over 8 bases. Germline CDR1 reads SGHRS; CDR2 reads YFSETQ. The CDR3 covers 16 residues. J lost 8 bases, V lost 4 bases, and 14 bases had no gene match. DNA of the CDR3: TGCGCCAGCAGCGCCGGCCGGGGGGGTGCGTCGGACATTCAGTACTTC. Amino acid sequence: CASSAGRGGASDIQYF. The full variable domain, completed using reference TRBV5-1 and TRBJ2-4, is KAGVTQTPRYLIKTRGQQVTLSCSPISGHRSVSWYQQTPGQGLQFLFEYFSETQRNKGNFPGRFSGRQFSNSRSEMNVSTLELGDSALYLCASSAGRGGASDIQYFGAGTRLSVL.

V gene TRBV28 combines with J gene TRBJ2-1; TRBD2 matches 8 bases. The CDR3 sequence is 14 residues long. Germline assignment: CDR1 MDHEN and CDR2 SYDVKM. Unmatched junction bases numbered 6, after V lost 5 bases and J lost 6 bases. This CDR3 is CASSARAGGNEQFF. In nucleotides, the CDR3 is TGTGCCAGCAGTGCCCGGGCGGGGGGCAATGAGCAGTTCTTC.

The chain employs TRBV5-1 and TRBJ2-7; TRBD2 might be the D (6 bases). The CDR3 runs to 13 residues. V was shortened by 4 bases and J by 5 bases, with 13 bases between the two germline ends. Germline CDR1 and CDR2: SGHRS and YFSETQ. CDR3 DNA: TGCGCCAGCAGCGGGGCTTGGGGGGACGAGCAGTACTTC. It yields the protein CASSGAWGDEQYF.

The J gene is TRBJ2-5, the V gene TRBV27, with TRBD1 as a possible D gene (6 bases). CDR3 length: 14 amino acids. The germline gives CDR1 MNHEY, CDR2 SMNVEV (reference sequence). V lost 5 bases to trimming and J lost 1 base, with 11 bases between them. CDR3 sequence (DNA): TGTGCCAGCAGTGGTCAGGACAGCCAAGAGACCCAGTACTTC. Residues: CASSGQDSQETQYF.